This is a list of T cell receptor beta chains from one sample in a study of OX40 agonist ivuxolimab in advanced cancers. The data were produced by immunoSEQ multiplex PCR, yet TCRdb's version contains in-frame clones alone and is incomplete. The sample yields fewer than 65,000 clones, around 87% seen once. The sequences come from CD4+ or CD8+ T cells sorted from blood, collected in a trial of the OX40 agonist ivuxolimab. The receptor set was obtained from an adult with an advanced solid tumor such as melanoma, head and neck, liver or kidney cancer. CDR3s include the opening cysteine and the closing phenylalanine or tryptophan. The order of the fields is V gene, clone size, J gene, D gene, CDR3 DNA, CDR3 protein. The D gene is left open where the match is weak. Not every row has a clone size; where given, it reads once, few, many or a size class.

v_call: TRBV7-6
clone_size: .
j_call: TRBJ2-1
d_call: TRBD2
cdr3_nt: TGTGCCAGCAGCCCTACTAGCGGGGCCTTCAATGAGCAGTTCTTC
cdr3_aa: CASSPTSGAFNEQFF

v_call: TRBV11-3
clone_size: .
j_call: TRBJ2-7
d_call: TRBD1
cdr3_nt: TGTGCCAGCAGCTCGGGACAGAACCCCTACGAGCAGTACTTC
cdr3_aa: CASSSGQNPYEQYF

v_call: TRBV5-5
clone_size: .
j_call: TRBJ1-3
d_call: .
cdr3_nt: TGTGCCAGCAGCTCATTCGTCTCTGGAAACACCATATATTTT
cdr3_aa: CASSSFVSGNTIYF

v_call: TRBV19
clone_size: .
j_call: TRBJ1-2
d_call: TRBD1
cdr3_nt: TGTGCCAGTAGTACCCCGGGACAGCCCTACTATGGCTACACCTTC
cdr3_aa: CASSTPGQPYYGYTF

v_call: TRBV18
clone_size: .
j_call: TRBJ1-1
d_call: .
cdr3_nt: TGTGCCAGCTCCCGAGAAAGGGGAGAAGCTTTCTTT
cdr3_aa: CASSRERGEAFF

v_call: TRBV30
clone_size: few
j_call: TRBJ1-1
d_call: .
cdr3_nt: TGTGCCTGGAGCAGGACAGTGGACACTGAAGCTTTCTTT
cdr3_aa: CAWSRTVDTEAFF

v_call: TRBV19
clone_size: .
j_call: TRBJ2-7
d_call: .
cdr3_nt: TGTGCCAGTAGCGACCGGGACATTCCCTACGAGCAGTACTTC
cdr3_aa: CASSDRDIPYEQYF

v_call: TRBV2
clone_size: few
j_call: TRBJ1-2
d_call: .
cdr3_nt: TGTGCCAGCAGGGGGCAGACTTCTAACTATGGCTACACCTTC
cdr3_aa: CASRGQTSNYGYTF

v_call: TRBV2
clone_size: .
j_call: TRBJ2-1
d_call: TRBD1
cdr3_nt: TGTGCCAGCAGACCCGACAGGGGCCCCCACAATGAGCAGTTCTTC
cdr3_aa: CASRPDRGPHNEQFF

v_call: TRBV7-2
clone_size: .
j_call: TRBJ1-1
d_call: TRBD1
cdr3_nt: TGTGCCAGCGGACCGACAGGGCCCACTGAAGCTTTCTTT
cdr3_aa: CASGPTGPTEAFF

v_call: TRBV27
clone_size: .
j_call: TRBJ2-1
d_call: .
cdr3_nt: TGTGCCAGCAGTTTACGGCTCGACAATGAGCAGTTCTTC
cdr3_aa: CASSLRLDNEQFF

v_call: TRBV4-2
clone_size: once
j_call: TRBJ2-5
d_call: TRBD2
cdr3_nt: TGTGCCAGCAGCCAAGCATGGACTAGCGGGGCCGGGGAGACCCAGTACTTC
cdr3_aa: CASSQAWTSGAGETQYF

v_call: TRBV27
clone_size: .
j_call: TRBJ1-2
d_call: .
cdr3_nt: TGTGCCACTCAGGGTAGAGGATTCTATGGCTACACCTTC
cdr3_aa: CATQGRGFYGYTF

v_call: TRBV5-4
clone_size: .
j_call: TRBJ2-1
d_call: .
cdr3_nt: TGTGCCAGCAGCTTGGTCGGGATAGACAATGAGCAGTTCTTC
cdr3_aa: CASSLVGIDNEQFF

v_call: TRBV2
clone_size: .
j_call: TRBJ2-1
d_call: .
cdr3_nt: TGTGCCAGCAGTTGGGACAATGAGCAGTTCTTC
cdr3_aa: CASSWDNEQFF

v_call: TRBV29-1
clone_size: .
j_call: TRBJ2-1
d_call: .
cdr3_nt: TGCAGCGTTGTAGCTTCCTACAATGAGCAGTTCTTC
cdr3_aa: CSVVASYNEQFF

v_call: TRBV7-2
clone_size: .
j_call: TRBJ2-5
d_call: .
cdr3_nt: TGTGCCAGCAGCTCAGGGTCCCTTGCGGGGGAGACCCAGTACTTC
cdr3_aa: CASSSGSLAGETQYF

v_call: TRBV7-9
clone_size: once
j_call: TRBJ1-6
d_call: .
cdr3_nt: TGTGCCAGCAGCGTGTCGAATTCACCCCTCCACTTT
cdr3_aa: CASSVSNSPLHF

v_call: TRBV27
clone_size: .
j_call: TRBJ1-2
d_call: TRBD1
cdr3_nt: TGTGCCAGCAAATCGATAGGACAGGGATCGGAGGGCTACACCTTC
cdr3_aa: CASKSIGQGSEGYTF

v_call: TRBV5-5
clone_size: .
j_call: TRBJ2-5
d_call: .
cdr3_nt: TGTGCCAGCAGCCCACGAGGGACGGAGACCCAGTACTTC
cdr3_aa: CASSPRGTETQYF

v_call: TRBV5-1
clone_size: .
j_call: TRBJ2-7
d_call: TRBD1
cdr3_nt: TGCGCCAGCAGCTTGGCCACGGGACAGGGGCCTTTCGGCGAGCAGTACTTC
cdr3_aa: CASSLATGQGPFGEQYF

v_call: TRBV5-1
clone_size: .
j_call: TRBJ1-4
d_call: TRBD1
cdr3_nt: TGCGCCAGCAGCGACCGACAGGGAACTAATGAAAAACTGTTTTTT
cdr3_aa: CASSDRQGTNEKLFF

v_call: TRBV18
clone_size: .
j_call: TRBJ2-3
d_call: TRBD2
cdr3_nt: TGTGCCAGCTTAAGTAATTTTGCATCTGGACTAGCGGACACAGATACGCAGTATTTT
cdr3_aa: CASLSNFASGLADTDTQYF

v_call: TRBV10-3
clone_size: .
j_call: TRBJ1-5
d_call: .
cdr3_nt: TGTGCCATCAGTACCGAACAGGGCCTCAATCAGCCCCAGCATTTT
cdr3_aa: CAISTEQGLNQPQHF

v_call: TRBV10-1
clone_size: .
j_call: TRBJ2-7
d_call: .
cdr3_nt: TGCGCCAGCAGCCCCGAAAACGCGGGCTACGAGCAGTACTTC
cdr3_aa: CASSPENAGYEQYF

v_call: TRBV28
clone_size: .
j_call: TRBJ2-1
d_call: .
cdr3_nt: TGTGCCAGCAGTTCCCTTGCGGGCAGCTCCTACAATGAGCAGTTCTTC
cdr3_aa: CASSSLAGSSYNEQFF

v_call: TRBV5-1
clone_size: .
j_call: TRBJ2-1
d_call: TRBD1
cdr3_nt: TGCGCCAGCAGCTTGGCCATCGGGACAGGGACCGATGAGCAGTTCTTC
cdr3_aa: CASSLAIGTGTDEQFF

v_call: TRBV6-1
clone_size: .
j_call: TRBJ1-4
d_call: .
cdr3_nt: TGTGCCAGCGGTTGGGTTAAGAATGAAAAACTGTTTTTT
cdr3_aa: CASGWVKNEKLFF

v_call: TRBV6-5
clone_size: .
j_call: TRBJ1-2
d_call: .
cdr3_nt: TGTGCCAGCAGTCTCGAGGGGGGGTTCGGCTACACCTTC
cdr3_aa: CASSLEGGFGYTF

v_call: TRBV18
clone_size: .
j_call: TRBJ2-3
d_call: .
cdr3_nt: TGTGCCAGCTCACCACCTAGGGGCTGGGGTACGCAGTATTTT
cdr3_aa: CASSPPRGWGTQYF

v_call: TRBV30
clone_size: once
j_call: TRBJ1-1
d_call: .
cdr3_nt: TGTGCCTGGGTAAAGGCCGGGTCGAACACTGAAGCTTTCTTT
cdr3_aa: CAWVKAGSNTEAFF

v_call: TRBV5-1
clone_size: .
j_call: TRBJ2-1
d_call: .
cdr3_nt: TGCGCCAGCAGCCCCAGACAGGAGAAGTACAATGAGCAGTTCTTC
cdr3_aa: CASSPRQEKYNEQFF

v_call: TRBV20-1
clone_size: .
j_call: TRBJ2-1
d_call: .
cdr3_nt: TGCAGTGCTCAAGGATATAATGAGCAGTTCTTC
cdr3_aa: CSAQGYNEQFF

v_call: TRBV2
clone_size: .
j_call: TRBJ2-1
d_call: .
cdr3_nt: TGTGCCAGCAGTGAAGGAGCTAATGAGCAGTTCTTC
cdr3_aa: CASSEGANEQFF

v_call: TRBV7-5
clone_size: .
j_call: TRBJ1-3
d_call: .
cdr3_nt: TGTGCCAGCAGCTTCATCAGCTCTGGAAACACCATATATTTT
cdr3_aa: CASSFISSGNTIYF

v_call: TRBV28
clone_size: .
j_call: TRBJ1-5
d_call: .
cdr3_nt: TGTGCCAGTATGAGGGGCTCTCAGCCCCAGCATTTT
cdr3_aa: CASMRGSQPQHF

v_call: TRBV7-9
clone_size: once
j_call: TRBJ2-1
d_call: .
cdr3_nt: TGTGCCAGCAGCTTAGCGTTCTTCTCCTACAATGAGCAGTTCTTC
cdr3_aa: CASSLAFFSYNEQFF

v_call: TRBV6-5
clone_size: once
j_call: TRBJ2-7
d_call: TRBD2
cdr3_nt: TGTGCCAGCAGTCAGGGAGGGAGGCAGTACTTC
cdr3_aa: CASSQGGRQYF

v_call: TRBV28
clone_size: .
j_call: TRBJ1-5
d_call: .
cdr3_nt: TGTGCCAGCAGTTTATCCAGGGGCAATCAGCCCCAGCATTTT
cdr3_aa: CASSLSRGNQPQHF

v_call: TRBV28
clone_size: .
j_call: TRBJ1-2
d_call: .
cdr3_nt: TGTGCCAGCAAATGGACAACTAACTATGGCTACACCTTC
cdr3_aa: CASKWTTNYGYTF

v_call: TRBV10-2
clone_size: .
j_call: TRBJ2-7
d_call: .
cdr3_nt: TGCGCCAGCAGAGGCGGGGTGAGCTCCTACGAGCAGTACTTC
cdr3_aa: CASRGGVSSYEQYF

v_call: TRBV5-5
clone_size: .
j_call: TRBJ2-5
d_call: TRBD2
cdr3_nt: TGTGCCAGCAGCTTCACCGGGGGGGGCGGTGAGACCCAGTACTTC
cdr3_aa: CASSFTGGGGETQYF

v_call: TRBV21-1
clone_size: .
j_call: TRBJ2-7
d_call: .
cdr3_nt: TGTGCCAGCAGCAAATCACGGTCCGGGACAGTAACTCACTACGAGCAGTACTTC
cdr3_aa: CASSKSRSGTVTHYEQYF

v_call: TRBV6-1
clone_size: few
j_call: TRBJ1-5
d_call: .
cdr3_nt: TGTGCCAGCAGTTTACAGGGTTTCATGGGACAGCCCCAGCATTTT
cdr3_aa: CASSLQGFMGQPQHF

v_call: TRBV7-8
clone_size: .
j_call: TRBJ2-1
d_call: TRBD1
cdr3_nt: TGTGCCAGCAGCTTGTGGGGACAGGGCAAGTTCTTC
cdr3_aa: CASSLWGQGKFF

v_call: TRBV6-6
clone_size: .
j_call: TRBJ2-3
d_call: TRBD2
cdr3_nt: TGTGCCAGCAGTTCCCATCAGCGGGGACCAGATACGCAGTATTTT
cdr3_aa: CASSSHQRGPDTQYF

v_call: TRBV28
clone_size: .
j_call: TRBJ1-5
d_call: TRBD1
cdr3_nt: TGTGCCAGCAGGACCAGGGGGGAGGCGGGTCAGCCCCAGCATTTT
cdr3_aa: CASRTRGEAGQPQHF

v_call: TRBV15
clone_size: .
j_call: TRBJ2-1
d_call: TRBD1
cdr3_nt: TGTGCCACCAGCAGAGGAAGACAGGGTCGATCCTACAATGAGCAGTTCTTC
cdr3_aa: CATSRGRQGRSYNEQFF

v_call: TRBV2
clone_size: .
j_call: TRBJ2-5
d_call: TRBD2
cdr3_nt: TGTGCCAGCAGTGGTACTAGCGGGGGTCGAGAGACCCAGTACTTC
cdr3_aa: CASSGTSGGRETQYF